This is a list of T cell receptor beta chains from one sample in a study of T cell clones after liver transplantation. The repertoire was sequenced with immunoSEQ multiplex PCR; TCRdb's copy has only in-frame clones and lacks some. The repertoire holds some 110,000 clones, with around 86% as singletons. The sequencing used CD4+ T cells from blood, collected before liver transplant. The receptors come from a human donor who received a liver transplant. Each CDR3 is given with its conserved first and last residue. The order of the fields is V gene, clone size, D gene, J gene, CDR3 DNA, CDR3 protein. A D gene is named only where the DNA matches it firmly. Rows may omit the clone size; those that give it use once, few, many or a size class.

TRBV9,-,-,TRBJ2-1,TGTGCCAGCAGCGTAGCGGGAAGCTACAATGAGCAGTTCTTC,CASSVAGSYNEQFF
TRBV5-1,-,-,TRBJ2-5,TGCGCCAGCAGCTTGTGGGGCGGGGGCAGAGAGACCCAGTACTTC,CASSLWGGGRETQYF
TRBV10-3,-,TRBD1,TRBJ2-1,TGTGCCATCAGTGAGCCACAAGGGGGACAGAGCTCCTACAATGAGCAGTTCTTC,CAISEPQGGQSSYNEQFF
TRBV25-1,-,-,TRBJ1-2,TGTGCCAGCAGTAGGGACGCTCTCGGGGAATATGGCTACACCTTC,CASSRDALGEYGYTF
TRBV9,-,-,TRBJ1-5,TGTGCCAGCAGCGGAGACAGAATAGGTCAGCCCCAGCATTTT,CASSGDRIGQPQHF
TRBV28,-,-,TRBJ1-2,TGTGCCAGCACTGCGGGCCTCTATGGCTACACCTTC,CASTAGLYGYTF
TRBV11-2,-,-,TRBJ1-2,TGTGCCAGCAGGAGGGCCCCGGGGCAGTCCTATGGCTACACCTTC,CASRRAPGQSYGYTF
TRBV27,-,-,TRBJ1-1,TGTGCCAGCAGTTTATTGGGCACGAACACTGAAGCTTTCTTT,CASSLLGTNTEAFF
TRBV4-1,-,TRBD2,TRBJ2-2,TGCGCCAGCAGCCAGGACCTAGCGGGGTGGACCGGGGAGCTGTTTTTT,CASSQDLAGWTGELFF
TRBV6-1,-,-,TRBJ1-2,TGTGCCAGAAGGAACTACACCTTC,CARRNYTF
TRBV9,-,-,TRBJ2-1,TGTGCCAGCAGCGTAGCGGTGGGAGCGTTAAACAATGAGCAGTTCTTC,CASSVAVGALNNEQFF
TRBV4-2,-,TRBD1,TRBJ1-2,TGTGCCAGCAGCCAAGATCTGGACAGGGACTATGGCTACACCTTC,CASSQDLDRDYGYTF
TRBV7-3,-,-,TRBJ2-7,TGTGCCAGCAGCTTGACGCAGGGACCCTCTAGCTTACTGTACTTC,CASSLTQGPSSLLYF
TRBV28,-,TRBD2,TRBJ2-1,TGTGCCAGCAGTTTGACTAGCGGGGACCCAAGGCCCTACAATGAGCAGTTCTTC,CASSLTSGDPRPYNEQFF
TRBV6-1,few,-,TRBJ2-1,TGTGCCAGCAGACCCCAGGGGCGGGGGAATGAGCAGTTCTTC,CASRPQGRGNEQFF
TRBV5-1,-,-,TRBJ2-2,TGCGCCAGCAGCTCGGTGCTTGGCGGGGCGAACACCGGGGAGCTGTTTTTT,CASSSVLGGANTGELFF
TRBV25-1,-,-,TRBJ2-5,TGTGCCAGCAGCGACCTGAGGGCGGCCGGAGAGACCCAGTACTTC,CASSDLRAAGETQYF
TRBV7-2,-,-,TRBJ2-1,TGTGCCAGCAGCCGGGACGGCAAAGGTGAGCAGTTCTTC,CASSRDGKGEQFF
TRBV5-6,few,-,TRBJ1-2,TGTGCCAGCAGCTTACCCGGGACCCACTATGGCTACACCTTC,CASSLPGTHYGYTF
TRBV15,-,TRBD1,TRBJ1-2,TGTGCCACCAGCAGGTTTACAGGGGTTGGGTATGGCTACACCTTC,CATSRFTGVGYGYTF
TRBV6-1,few,-,TRBJ1-5,TGTGCCAGCACGGGGCAGATCAATCAGCCCCAGCATTTT,CASTGQINQPQHF
TRBV19,-,-,TRBJ1-1,TGTGCCAGTAGTAACGGGGACCTGGGGGGAGCTGAAGCTTTCTTT,CASSNGDLGGAEAFF
TRBV6-6,-,-,TRBJ2-6,TGTGCCAGCAGTTACTTCAGGGGAACTGGGGCCAACGTCCTGACTTTC,CASSYFRGTGANVLTF
TRBV6-6,-,TRBD2,TRBJ2-7,TGTGCCAGCAGCAATAGCGGGAGGCTCTCCTACGAGCAGTACTTC,CASSNSGRLSYEQYF
TRBV7-8,few,-,TRBJ1-1,TGTGCCAGCAGCTTGGGTCCCCGGAACAATGGGGCTTTCTTT,CASSLGPRNNGAFF
TRBV2,-,-,TRBJ2-7,TGTGCCGGCCAGGGAAGTTCCTACGAGCAGTACTTC,CAGQGSSYEQYF
TRBV4-2,-,-,TRBJ2-7,TGTGCCAGCAGCCAGGACTCGGGGGCAAGCTCCTACGAGCAGTACTTC,CASSQDSGASSYEQYF
TRBV7-8,-,-,TRBJ1-3,TGTGCCAGCAGCTTAAGGGCTCCTAGTGGACTTCCCCGGGTTGCCTCTGGAAACACCATATATTTT,CASSLRAPSGLPRVASGNTIYF
TRBV7-7,once,TRBD2,TRBJ2-3,TGTGCCAGCAGCCTCGGATCGGGCGGGGGGATTCCAGATACGCAGTATTTT,CASSLGSGGGIPDTQYF
TRBV18,-,-,TRBJ1-1,TGTGCCAGCTCCCAGGGATCGAACACTGAAGCTTTCTTT,CASSQGSNTEAFF
TRBV6-1,-,-,TRBJ2-7,TGTGCCAGCATCAAGGACTCCCCCTTATACGAGCAGTACTTC,CASIKDSPLYEQYF
TRBV6-1,-,-,TRBJ2-4,TGTGCCAGCAGTGCCTACGATCAGGGAACCAAAAACATTCAGTACTTC,CASSAYDQGTKNIQYF
TRBV7-9,-,-,TRBJ2-6,TGTGCCAGCAGTAAGAAGTCTGGGGCCAACGTCCTGACTTTC,CASSKKSGANVLTF
TRBV4-1,-,-,TRBJ2-7,TGCGCCAGCAGCCAAGGGCAGGGGACCTACGAGCAGTACTTC,CASSQGQGTYEQYF
TRBV7-2,once,-,TRBJ1-2,TGTGCCAGCAGCTTAGTAGGGGCTGATGGCTACACCTTC,CASSLVGADGYTF
TRBV5-1,-,-,TRBJ2-5,TGCGCCAGCAGTCGCGGGGGCGGGCAAGAGACCCAGTACTTC,CASSRGGGQETQYF
TRBV27,-,TRBD1,TRBJ2-7,TGTGCCAGCAGTTTAGGGACAGGGCCCTACGAGCAGTACTTC,CASSLGTGPYEQYF
TRBV4-3,-,-,TRBJ2-7,TGCGCCAGCAGCCAAGTAAAGGGTCCCTACGAGCAGTACTTC,CASSQVKGPYEQYF
TRBV14,-,-,TRBJ1-4,TGTGCCAGCAGCCAAAACAGGGTTGGATGGTATGAAAAACTGTTTTTT,CASSQNRVGWYEKLFF
TRBV11-2,-,TRBD1,TRBJ1-2,TGTGCCAGCAGTTCCGGGACAGGGGGCCGTGGCTACACCTTC,CASSSGTGGRGYTF
TRBV15,-,TRBD1,TRBJ1-1,TGTGCCACCAGCAGACAACAGGGGGCACTGGGCACTGAAGCTTTCTTT,CATSRQQGALGTEAFF
TRBV4-1,-,TRBD1,TRBJ2-5,TGCGCCAGCAGCCAAGAACAGGGGGCAAATGAAAAGACCCAGTACTTC,CASSQEQGANEKTQYF
TRBV5-5,once,TRBD2,TRBJ2-3,TGTGCCAGCAGCTTCGCCCGACTAGCGGGAGGGATAGATACGCAGTATTTT,CASSFARLAGGIDTQYF
TRBV19,-,-,TRBJ2-5,TGTGCCAGTAGTATCCAGGGGTCGTACCAAGAGACCCAGTACTTC,CASSIQGSYQETQYF
TRBV28,once,-,TRBJ1-2,TGTGCCAGCAGGGTTGGACAGCCGAACTATGGCTACACCTTC,CASRVGQPNYGYTF
TRBV6-5,-,TRBD1,TRBJ1-4,TGTGCCAGCAGTTACTCACAGGGGGGTAATGAAAAACTGTTTTTT,CASSYSQGGNEKLFF
TRBV2,-,TRBD1,TRBJ1-3,TGTGCCAGCAGTGGACCCAGGGGGCCTGGAAACACCATATATTTT,CASSGPRGPGNTIYF
TRBV5-6,-,-,TRBJ2-2,TGTGCCAGCAGCTTGGTAACGGCGGGGATGGGCGGGGAGCTGTTTTTT,CASSLVTAGMGGELFF
TRBV12-2,once,-,TRBJ2-1,TGTGCAAGTCGCTCCGGACTAGCGGGAGTAGTTGAGCAGTTCTTC,CASRSGLAGVVEQFF
TRBV7-8,-,-,TRBJ2-3,TGTGCCAGCAGCTTAGCAGGGATAGGTACGCAGTATTTT,CASSLAGIGTQYF
TRBV28,once,-,TRBJ2-1,TGTGCCAGCAACGGGGAGTTCAGAAATGAGCAGTTCTTC,CASNGEFRNEQFF
TRBV18,once,-,TRBJ2-5,TGTGCCAGCTCACCCCGGCAAGAGACCCAGTACTTC,CASSPRQETQYF
TRBV28,-,-,TRBJ1-5,TGTGCCAGCACCTTGGGGTGGGGCAATCAGCCCCAGCATTTT,CASTLGWGNQPQHF
TRBV7-2,-,-,TRBJ2-7,TGTGCCAGCAGCTTAGGGCGGGATACGTCCTACGAGCAGTACTTC,CASSLGRDTSYEQYF